This entry features one T cell receptor (beta chain) sequence. This sample stems from a study of blood T cell repertoires in COVID-19. TCRdb keeps only in-frame clones here, not all; method: immunoSEQ multiplex PCR. The table includes around 110,000 clones, about nine tenths detected once. Trimming pared 8 bases from V and 3 bases from J, leaving 7 bases between. Germline V CDR1 and CDR2: MNHEY, SVGAGI. The CDR3 consists of 11 residues. This TCR came from a human donor with active COVID-19. The donor label of this sample is uncertain. Material for sequencing was peripheral blood. This rearrangement joins TRBV6-5 to TRBJ1-1; D not resolved. The CDR3 DNA sequence: TGTGCCAGCGGGAGGGACACTGAAGCTTTCTTT. This sequence encodes CASGRDTEAFF.